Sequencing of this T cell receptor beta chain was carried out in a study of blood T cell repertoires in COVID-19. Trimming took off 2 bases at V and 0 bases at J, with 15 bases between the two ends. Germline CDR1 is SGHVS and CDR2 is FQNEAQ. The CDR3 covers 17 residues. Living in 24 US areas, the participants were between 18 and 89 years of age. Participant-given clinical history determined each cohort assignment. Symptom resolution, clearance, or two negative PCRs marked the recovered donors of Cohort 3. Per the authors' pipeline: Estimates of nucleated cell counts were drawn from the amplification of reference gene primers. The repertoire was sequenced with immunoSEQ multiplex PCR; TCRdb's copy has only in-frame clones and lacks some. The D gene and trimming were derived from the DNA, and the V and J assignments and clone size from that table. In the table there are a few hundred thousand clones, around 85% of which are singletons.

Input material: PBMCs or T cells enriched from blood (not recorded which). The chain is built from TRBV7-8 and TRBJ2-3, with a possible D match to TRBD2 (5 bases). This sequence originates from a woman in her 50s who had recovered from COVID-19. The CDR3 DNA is TGTGCCAGCAGCTTATCCGTCCCAACTAGAAGCACAGATACGCAGTATTTT. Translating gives CASSLSVPTRSTDTQYF.